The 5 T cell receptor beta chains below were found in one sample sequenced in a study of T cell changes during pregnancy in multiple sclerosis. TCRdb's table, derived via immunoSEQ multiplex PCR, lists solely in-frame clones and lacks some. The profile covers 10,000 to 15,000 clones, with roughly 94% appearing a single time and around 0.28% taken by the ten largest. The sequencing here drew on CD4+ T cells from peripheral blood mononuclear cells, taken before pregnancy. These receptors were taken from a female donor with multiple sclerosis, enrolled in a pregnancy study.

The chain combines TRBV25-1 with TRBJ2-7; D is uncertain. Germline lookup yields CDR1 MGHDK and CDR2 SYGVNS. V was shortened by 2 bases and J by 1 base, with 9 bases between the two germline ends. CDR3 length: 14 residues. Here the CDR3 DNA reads TGTGCCAGCAGTGAACAGGATGGATCCTACGAGCAGTACTTC. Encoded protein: CASSEQDGSYEQYF.

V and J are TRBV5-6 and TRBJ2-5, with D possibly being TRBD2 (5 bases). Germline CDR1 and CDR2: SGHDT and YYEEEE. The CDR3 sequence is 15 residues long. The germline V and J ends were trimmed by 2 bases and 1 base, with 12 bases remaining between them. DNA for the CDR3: TGTGCCAGCAGCTTAAGTGGGAGAGGCCAAGAGACCCAGTACTTC. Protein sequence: CASSLSGRGQETQYF.

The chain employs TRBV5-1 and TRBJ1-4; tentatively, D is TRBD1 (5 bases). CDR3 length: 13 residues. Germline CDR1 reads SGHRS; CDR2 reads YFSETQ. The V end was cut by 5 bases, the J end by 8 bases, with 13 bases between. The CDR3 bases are TGCGCCAGCAGGCCAACAGGTGGGGAAAAACTGTTTTTT. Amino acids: CASRPTGGEKLFF.

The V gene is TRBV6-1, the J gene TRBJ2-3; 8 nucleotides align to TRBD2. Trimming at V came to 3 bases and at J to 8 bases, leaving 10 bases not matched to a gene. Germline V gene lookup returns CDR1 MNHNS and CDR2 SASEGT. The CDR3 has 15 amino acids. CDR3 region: CASSETSAGGGTQYF. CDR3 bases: TGTGCCAGCAGTGAGACTAGCGCTGGTGGAGGTACGCAGTATTTT.

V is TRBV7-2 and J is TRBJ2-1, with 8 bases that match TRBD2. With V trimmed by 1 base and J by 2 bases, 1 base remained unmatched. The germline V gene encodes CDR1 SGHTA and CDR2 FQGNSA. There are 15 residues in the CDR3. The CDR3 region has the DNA TGTGCCAGCAGCTTAGTACTAGCGGCCTACAATGAGCAGTTCTTC. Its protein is CASSLVLAAYNEQFF.